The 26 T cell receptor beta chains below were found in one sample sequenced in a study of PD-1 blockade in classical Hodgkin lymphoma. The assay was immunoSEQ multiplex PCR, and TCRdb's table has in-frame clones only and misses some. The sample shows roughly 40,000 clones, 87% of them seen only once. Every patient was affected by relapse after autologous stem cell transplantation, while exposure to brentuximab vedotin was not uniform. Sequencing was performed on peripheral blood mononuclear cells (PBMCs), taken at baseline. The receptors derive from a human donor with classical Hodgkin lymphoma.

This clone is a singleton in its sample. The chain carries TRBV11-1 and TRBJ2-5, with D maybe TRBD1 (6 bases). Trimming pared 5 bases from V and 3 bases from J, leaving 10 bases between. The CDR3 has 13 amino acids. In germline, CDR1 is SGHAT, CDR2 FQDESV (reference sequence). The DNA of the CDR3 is TGTGCCAGCAGCCCCACAGGGAAAGAGACCCAGTACTTC. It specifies CASSPTGKETQYF.

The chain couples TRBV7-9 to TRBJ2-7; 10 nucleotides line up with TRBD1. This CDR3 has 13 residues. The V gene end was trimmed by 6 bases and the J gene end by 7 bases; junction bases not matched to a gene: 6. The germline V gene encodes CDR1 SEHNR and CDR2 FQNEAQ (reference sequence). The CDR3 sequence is CASSGQGVREQYF. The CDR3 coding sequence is TGTGCCAGCAGTGGACAGGGGGTGAGGGAGCAGTACTTC.

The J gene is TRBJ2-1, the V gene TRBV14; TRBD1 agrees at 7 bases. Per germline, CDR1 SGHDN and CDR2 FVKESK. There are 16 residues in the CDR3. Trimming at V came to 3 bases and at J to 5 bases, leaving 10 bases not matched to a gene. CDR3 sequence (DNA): TGTGCCAGCAGCCAGGCATGGACAGGTCGGGACAATGAGCAGTTCTTC. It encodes CASSQAWTGRDNEQFF.

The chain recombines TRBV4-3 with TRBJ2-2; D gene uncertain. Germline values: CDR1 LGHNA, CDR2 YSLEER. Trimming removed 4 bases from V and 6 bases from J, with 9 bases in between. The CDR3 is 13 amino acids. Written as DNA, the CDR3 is TGCGCCAGCAGCCCTTTTAATTCCGGGGAGCTGTTTTTT. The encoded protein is CASSPFNSGELFF.

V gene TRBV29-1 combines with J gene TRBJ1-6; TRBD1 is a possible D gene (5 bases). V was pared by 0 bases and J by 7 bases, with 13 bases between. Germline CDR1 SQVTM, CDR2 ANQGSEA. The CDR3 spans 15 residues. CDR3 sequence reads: CSVEDRPGLNSPLHF. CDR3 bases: TGCAGCGTTGAAGATCGTCCAGGGCTCAATTCACCCCTCCACTTT.

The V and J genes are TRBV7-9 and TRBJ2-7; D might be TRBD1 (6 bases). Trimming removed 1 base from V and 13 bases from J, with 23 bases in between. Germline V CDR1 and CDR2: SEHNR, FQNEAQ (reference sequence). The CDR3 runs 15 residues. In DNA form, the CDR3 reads TGTGCCAGCAGCTTAGGTACCGGCCCCGGCAGGGGTTTATACTTC. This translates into CASSLGTGPGRGLYF. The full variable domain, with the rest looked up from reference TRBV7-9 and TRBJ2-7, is DTGVSQNPRHKITKRGQNVTFRCDPISEHNRLYWYRQTLGQGPEFLTYFQNEAQLEKSRLLSDRFSAERPKGSFSTLEIQRTEQGDSAMYLCASSLGTGPGRGLYFGPGTRLTVT.

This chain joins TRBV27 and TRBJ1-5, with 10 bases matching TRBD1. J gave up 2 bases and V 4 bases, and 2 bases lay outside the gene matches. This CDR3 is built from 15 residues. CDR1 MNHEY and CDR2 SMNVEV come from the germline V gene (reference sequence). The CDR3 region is CASSSGTGGNQPQHF. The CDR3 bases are TGTGCCAGCAGTTCCGGGACAGGGGGCAATCAGCCCCAGCATTTT.

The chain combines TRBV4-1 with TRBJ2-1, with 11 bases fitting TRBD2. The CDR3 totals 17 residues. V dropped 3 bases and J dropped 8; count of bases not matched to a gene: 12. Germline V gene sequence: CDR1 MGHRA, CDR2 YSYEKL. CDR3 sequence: CASSHNIRLAGGDEQFF. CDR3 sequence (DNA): TGCGCCAGCAGCCATAATATCCGGCTAGCGGGGGGTGATGAGCAGTTCTTC.

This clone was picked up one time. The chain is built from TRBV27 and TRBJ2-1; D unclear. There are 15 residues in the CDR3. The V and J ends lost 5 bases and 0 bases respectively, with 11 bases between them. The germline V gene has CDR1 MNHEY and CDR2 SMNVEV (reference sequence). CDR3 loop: CASSPVTSSYNEQFF. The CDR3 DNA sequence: TGTGCCAGCAGTCCCGTCACCAGCTCCTACAATGAGCAGTTCTTC.

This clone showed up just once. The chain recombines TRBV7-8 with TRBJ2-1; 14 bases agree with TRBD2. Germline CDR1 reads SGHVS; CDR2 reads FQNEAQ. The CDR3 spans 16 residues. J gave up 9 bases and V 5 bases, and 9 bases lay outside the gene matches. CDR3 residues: CASSPWTSGRRAEQFF. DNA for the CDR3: TGTGCCAGCAGCCCCTGGACTAGCGGGAGGAGGGCTGAGCAGTTCTTC.

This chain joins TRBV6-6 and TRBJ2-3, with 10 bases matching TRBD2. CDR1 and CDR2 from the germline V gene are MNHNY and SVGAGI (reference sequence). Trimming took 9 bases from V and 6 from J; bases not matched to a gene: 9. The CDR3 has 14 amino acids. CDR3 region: CASLAGARGDTQYF. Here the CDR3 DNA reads TGTGCCAGTCTAGCGGGGGCCCGCGGGGATACGCAGTATTTT.

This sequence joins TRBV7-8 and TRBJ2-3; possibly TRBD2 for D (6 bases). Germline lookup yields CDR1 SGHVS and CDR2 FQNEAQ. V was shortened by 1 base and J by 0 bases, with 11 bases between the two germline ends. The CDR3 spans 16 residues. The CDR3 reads CASSLELATSTDTQYF. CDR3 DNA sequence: TGTGCCAGCAGCTTAGAACTAGCAACTAGCACAGATACGCAGTATTTT.

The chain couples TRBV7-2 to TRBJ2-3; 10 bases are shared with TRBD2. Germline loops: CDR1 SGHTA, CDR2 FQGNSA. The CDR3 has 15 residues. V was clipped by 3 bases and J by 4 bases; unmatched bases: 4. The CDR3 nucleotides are TGTGCCAGCAGCTTCTCAGCGGGGGGGGCAGATACGCAGTATTTT. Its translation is CASSFSAGGADTQYF.

The CDR3 region has the DNA TGTGCCACGCTCCGAGTCGCCCTCCGGTTAGCCAAAAACATTCAGTACTTC. Amino acids: CATLRVALRLAKNIQYF. The chain carries TRBV6-4 and TRBJ2-4, with no clear D. The germline gives CDR1 MRHNA, CDR2 SNTAGT. The CDR3 runs 17 residues. V gave up 10 bases and J gave up 0 bases, with 22 bases separating them.

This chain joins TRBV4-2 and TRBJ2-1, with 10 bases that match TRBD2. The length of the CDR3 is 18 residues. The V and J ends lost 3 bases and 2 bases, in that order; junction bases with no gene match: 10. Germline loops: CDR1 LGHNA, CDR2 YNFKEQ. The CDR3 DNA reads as TGTGCCAGCAGCCAGCGCCCCTTAAGCGGGGGGGCCTACAATGAGCAGTTCTTC. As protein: CASSQRPLSGGAYNEQFF.

The CDR3 sequence: CASSQTGFGAEAFF. CDR3 nucleotide sequence: TGCGCCAGCAGCCAGACAGGGTTTGGCGCTGAAGCTTTCTTT. This chain uses TRBV4-1 with TRBJ1-1; 7 bases are a match to TRBD1. This CDR3 is built from 14 residues. The V gene's germline CDR1 is MGHRA and CDR2 YSYEKL. V shed 3 bases and J 6 bases; nucleotides not matched to a gene: 7.

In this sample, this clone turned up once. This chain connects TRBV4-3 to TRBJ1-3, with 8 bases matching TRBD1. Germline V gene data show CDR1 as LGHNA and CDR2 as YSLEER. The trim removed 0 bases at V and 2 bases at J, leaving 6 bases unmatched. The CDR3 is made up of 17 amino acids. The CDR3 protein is CASSQDTAGGPGNTIYF. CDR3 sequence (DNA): TGCGCCAGCAGCCAAGATACGGCAGGGGGCCCTGGAAACACCATATATTTT.

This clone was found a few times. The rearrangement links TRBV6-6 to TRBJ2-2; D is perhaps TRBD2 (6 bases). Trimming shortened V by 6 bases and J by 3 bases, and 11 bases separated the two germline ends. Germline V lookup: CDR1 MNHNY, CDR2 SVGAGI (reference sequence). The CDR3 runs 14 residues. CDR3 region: CASSPWGDTGELFF. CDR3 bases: TGTGCCAGCAGCCCATGGGGGGACACCGGGGAGCTGTTTTTT.

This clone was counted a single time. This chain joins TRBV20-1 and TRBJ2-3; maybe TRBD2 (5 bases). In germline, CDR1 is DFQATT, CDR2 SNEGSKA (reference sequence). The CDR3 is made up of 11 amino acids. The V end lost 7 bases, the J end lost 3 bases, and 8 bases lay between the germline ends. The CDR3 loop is CSVLATDTQYF. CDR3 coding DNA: TGCAGTGTTTTAGCGACAGATACGCAGTATTTT.

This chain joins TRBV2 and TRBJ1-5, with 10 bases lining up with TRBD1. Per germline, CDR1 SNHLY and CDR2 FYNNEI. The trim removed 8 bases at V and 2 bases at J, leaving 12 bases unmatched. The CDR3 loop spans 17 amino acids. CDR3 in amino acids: CASLPGQGLWGNQPQHF. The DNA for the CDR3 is TGTGCCAGCCTACCGGGACAGGGGTTATGGGGCAATCAGCCCCAGCATTTT.

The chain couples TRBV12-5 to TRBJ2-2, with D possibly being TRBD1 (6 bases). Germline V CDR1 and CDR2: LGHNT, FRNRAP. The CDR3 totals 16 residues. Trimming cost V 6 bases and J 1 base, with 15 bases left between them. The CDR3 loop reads CASGNPGTLNTGELFF. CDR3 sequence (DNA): TGTGCTAGTGGCAATCCCGGGACACTGAACACCGGGGAGCTGTTTTTT.

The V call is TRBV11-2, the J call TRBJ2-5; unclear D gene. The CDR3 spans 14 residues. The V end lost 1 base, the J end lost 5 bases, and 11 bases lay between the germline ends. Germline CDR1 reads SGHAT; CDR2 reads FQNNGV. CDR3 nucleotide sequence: TGTGCCAGCAGCTTAGTAGTTGGGCAGGAGACCCAGTACTTC. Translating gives CASSLVVGQETQYF.

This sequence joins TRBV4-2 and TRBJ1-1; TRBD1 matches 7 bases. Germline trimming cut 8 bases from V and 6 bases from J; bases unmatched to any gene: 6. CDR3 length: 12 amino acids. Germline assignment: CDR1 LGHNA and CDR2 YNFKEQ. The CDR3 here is CASGTGDAEAFF. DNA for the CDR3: TGTGCCAGCGGAACAGGGGACGCTGAAGCTTTCTTT.

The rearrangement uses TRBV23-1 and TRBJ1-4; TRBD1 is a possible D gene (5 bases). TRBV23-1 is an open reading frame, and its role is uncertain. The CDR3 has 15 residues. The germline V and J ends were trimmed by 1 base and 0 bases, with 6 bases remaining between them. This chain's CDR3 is CASSQWGATNEKLFF. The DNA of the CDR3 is TGCGCCAGCAGTCAATGGGGCGCAACTAATGAAAAACTGTTTTTT.

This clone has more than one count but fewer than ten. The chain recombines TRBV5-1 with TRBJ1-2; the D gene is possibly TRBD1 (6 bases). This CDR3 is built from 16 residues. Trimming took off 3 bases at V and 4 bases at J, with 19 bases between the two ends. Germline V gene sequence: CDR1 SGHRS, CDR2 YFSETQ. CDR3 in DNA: TGCGCCAGCAGCTCCCCCGAACCCGGGGGCCCCTATGGCTACACCTTC. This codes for CASSSPEPGGPYGYTF.

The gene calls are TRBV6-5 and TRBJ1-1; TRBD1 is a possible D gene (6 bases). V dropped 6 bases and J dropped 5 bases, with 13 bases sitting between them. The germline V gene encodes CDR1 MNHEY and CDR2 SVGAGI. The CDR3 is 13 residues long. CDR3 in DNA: TGTGCCAGCAGAGACGGGGGCACTACTGAAGCTTTCTTT. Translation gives CASRDGGTTEAFF.